Below are 14 T cell receptor beta chains sequenced from a single sample in a study of CD8 T cells in ankylosing spondylitis. TCRdb called the 5' RACE reads again in MiXCR, with one record for every CDR3 protein. The sample carries tens of thousands of distinct CDR3 sequences, 7.9% recorded once. Sequencing was performed on blood. Receptors were obtained from a male donor with ankylosing spondylitis or in good health (not recorded which).

This clonotype has just a few counts. The chain carries TRBV4-3 and TRBJ2-2; 11 nucleotides align to TRBD2. Germline values: CDR1 LGHNA, CDR2 YSLEER. The CDR3 contains 15 residues. With V trimmed by 5 bases and J by 7 bases, 6 bases remained unmatched. The CDR3 DNA reads TGCGCCAGCAGCTACCTAGCGGGAGGTATCGGGGAGCTGTTTTTT. It yields the protein CASSYLAGGIGELFF.

In this sample, this clonotype turned up many times. The rearrangement links TRBV7-9 to TRBJ2-2; unclear D gene. V was clipped by 1 base and J by 5 bases, with 2 bases between them. Germline V gives CDR1 SEHNR, CDR2 FQNEAQ (reference sequence). This CDR3 has 12 amino acids. CDR3 protein: CASSLETGELFF. In DNA form, the CDR3 reads TGTGCCAGCAGCTTAGAGACCGGGGAGCTGTTTTTT.

This clonotype was seen repeatedly, ten times or more. V gene TRBV20-1 combines with J gene TRBJ2-1; possible D gene TRBD2, 5 bases. Deletions cut 0 bases from V and 6 bases from J, with 9 bases between. Germline values: CDR1 DFQATT, CDR2 SNEGSKA (reference sequence). The CDR3 loop spans 13 amino acids. The CDR3 bases are TGCAGTGCTAGAGATGCTAGCAGCAATGAGCAGTTCTTC. Amino acid sequence: CSARDASSNEQFF.

V usage is TRBV7-2 and J usage is TRBJ2-3; TRBD2 might be the D (5 bases). The CDR3 covers 14 residues. V was shortened by 0 bases and J by 6 bases, with 10 bases between the two germline ends. In germline, CDR1 is SGHTA, CDR2 FQGNSA. CDR3 coding DNA: TGTGCCAGCAGCTTAGCGAGGACTGCCGATACGCAGTATTTT. It yields the protein CASSLARTADTQYF.

In this sample, this clonotype turned up a few times. The chain links TRBV27 to TRBJ2-4; possible D gene TRBD2, 7 bases. Germline V CDR1 and CDR2: MNHEY, SMNVEV (reference sequence). The CDR3 is made up of 14 amino acids. V was clipped by 3 bases and J by 8 bases, with 14 bases between them. The CDR3 bases are TGTGCCAGCAGTTTCGGGGGCGCGGGGGACATTCAGTACTTC. Its protein product is CASSFGGAGDIQYF.

V is TRBV28 and J is TRBJ1-4; the match to TRBD1 covers 9 bases. The germline CDR1 and CDR2 sequences are MDHEN and SYDVKM. This CDR3 contains 14 residues. The ends lost 4 bases at V and 7 bases at J; junction bases unmatched: 4. The CDR3 reads CASSSQGAREKLFF. CDR3 sequence (DNA): TGTGCCAGCAGTTCACAGGGGGCGCGTGAAAAACTGTTTTTT.

The sample holds a few counts of this clonotype. The chain couples TRBV7-3 to TRBJ2-3; TRBD2 matches at 9 bases. The germline gives CDR1 SGHTA, CDR2 FQGTGA. This CDR3 is built from 14 residues. The V gene end was trimmed by 2 bases and the J gene end by 6 bases; junction bases not matched to a gene: 3. This CDR3 reads CASSLLSGSDTQYF. CDR3 in DNA: TGTGCCAGCAGCTTACTTAGCGGGAGTGATACGCAGTATTTT.

This clonotype was recorded a few times. This chain uses TRBV12-3 or TRBV12-4 with TRBJ1-2; D is unresolved. The CDR3 contains 15 residues. The ends were cut back, 2 bases at V and 0 bases at J, with 10 bases in the middle. In DNA, the CDR3 is TGTGCCAGCAGTTTAAATGGGCAAGCTAACTATGGCTACACCTTC. Residues: CASSLNGQANYGYTF.

This clonotype was counted only a few times. The chain uses TRBV28 and TRBJ2-2; D ambiguous. V lost 5 bases and J lost 6, with 13 bases in between. The CDR3 contains 14 residues. In germline, CDR1 is MDHEN, CDR2 SYDVKM. CDR3 amino acids: CASSTTFGSGELFF. The CDR3 region has the DNA TGTGCCAGCAGTACGACCTTTGGGTCCGGGGAGCTGTTTTTT.

This clonotype was detected a few times. The chain links TRBV7-3 to TRBJ2-5, with D perhaps TRBD1 or TRBD2 (5 bases each). V dropped 1 base and J dropped 1 base, with 19 bases sitting between them. The germline V gene encodes CDR1 SGHTA and CDR2 FQGTGA. The CDR3 consists of 18 residues. CDR3 region: CASSLKGSGARGQETQYF. DNA for the CDR3: TGTGCCAGCAGCTTAAAGGGATCCGGGGCCCGGGGCCAAGAGACCCAGTACTTC.

This clonotype was seen a few times. The chain has TRBV12-3 or TRBV12-4 and TRBJ2-2; no clear D gene. This CDR3 has 14 residues. Trimming cost V 1 base and J 4 bases, with 7 bases left between them. The CDR3 here is CASSLDRSTGELFF. The CDR3 DNA reads as TGTGCCAGCAGTTTAGACAGAAGCACCGGGGAGCTGTTTTTT.

This clonotype was seen ten or more times. The chain recombines TRBV20-1 with TRBJ2-1; TRBD2 agrees at 7 bases. Unmatched junction bases numbered 6, after V lost 4 bases and J lost 9 bases. The CDR3 sequence is 12 residues long. Germline CDR1 and CDR2: DFQATT and SNEGSKA (reference sequence). The DNA for the CDR3 is TGCAGTGCTACCAAACTAGCGATTGAGCAGTTCTTC. This sequence encodes CSATKLAIEQFF.

This clonotype came up many times. The rearrangement joins TRBV7-2 to TRBJ2-1; D uncertain. Trimming pared 2 bases from V and 10 bases from J, leaving 15 bases between. This CDR3 is 14 amino acids long. The germline CDR1 and CDR2 sequences are SGHTA and FQGNSA. The CDR3 here is CASSLSPSKKEQFF. The DNA for the CDR3 is TGTGCCAGCAGCTTATCTCCATCAAAAAAAGAGCAGTTCTTC.

This clonotype was detected only a few times. The J gene is TRBJ2-1, the V gene TRBV7-9, with D possibly TRBD2 on 5 matching bases. The CDR3 has 14 amino acids. Germline V gene data show CDR1 as SEHNR and CDR2 as FQNEAQ (reference sequence). V lost 3 bases to trimming and J lost 4 bases, with 10 bases between them. CDR3 sequence (DNA): TGTGCCAGCAGCTTGGGTGGCGGGTACAATGAGCAGTTCTTC. As protein: CASSLGGGYNEQFF.